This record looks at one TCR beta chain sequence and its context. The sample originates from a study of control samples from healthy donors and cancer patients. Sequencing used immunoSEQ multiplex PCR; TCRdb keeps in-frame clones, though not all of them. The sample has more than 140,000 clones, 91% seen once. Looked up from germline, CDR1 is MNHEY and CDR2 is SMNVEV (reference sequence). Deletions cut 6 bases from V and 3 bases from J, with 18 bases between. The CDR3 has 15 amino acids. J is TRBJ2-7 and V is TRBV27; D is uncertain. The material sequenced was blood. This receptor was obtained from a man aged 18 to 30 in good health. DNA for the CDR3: TGTGCCAGCAGCCCCCTCTCCCTAGTTCACTACGAGCAGTACTTC. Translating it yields CASSPLSLVHYEQYF.